This TCR beta chain was identified in a study of CD8+ T cells in alopecia areata. Extraction and reverse transcription of RNA yielded cDNA as the sequencing template. Produced via immunoSEQ multiplex PCR; TCRdb's table is partial and in-frame only. The sample carries under 300,000 clones, roughly two thirds recorded once. V was clipped by 3 bases and J by 7 bases, with 10 bases between them. Germline CDR1 reads GTSNPN; CDR2 reads SVGIG (reference sequence). The CDR3 has 13 amino acids. The sequencing used CD4+ T cells sorted from blood, collected at week 0. The chain is built from TRBV30 and TRBJ1-6; D perhaps matches TRBD1 (5 bases). The TCR was taken from a human donor with alopecia areata. As DNA, the CDR3 is TGTGCCTGGAGCCGACAGCTGAATTCACCCCTCCACTTT. This encodes CAWSRQLNSPLHF.